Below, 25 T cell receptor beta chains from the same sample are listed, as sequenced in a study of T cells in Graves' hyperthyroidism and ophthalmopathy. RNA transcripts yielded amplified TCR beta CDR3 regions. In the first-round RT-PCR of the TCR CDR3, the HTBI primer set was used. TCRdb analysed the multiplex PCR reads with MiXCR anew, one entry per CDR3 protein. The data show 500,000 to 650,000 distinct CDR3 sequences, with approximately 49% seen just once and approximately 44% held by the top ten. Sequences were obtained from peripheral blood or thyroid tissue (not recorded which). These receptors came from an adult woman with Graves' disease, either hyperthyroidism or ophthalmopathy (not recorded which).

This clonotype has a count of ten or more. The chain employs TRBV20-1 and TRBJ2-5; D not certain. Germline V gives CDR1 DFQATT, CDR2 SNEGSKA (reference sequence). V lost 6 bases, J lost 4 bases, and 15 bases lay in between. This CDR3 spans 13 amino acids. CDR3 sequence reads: CSADPRTGETQYF. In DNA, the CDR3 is TGCAGTGCCGACCCTAGGACCGGAGAGACCCAGTACTTC.

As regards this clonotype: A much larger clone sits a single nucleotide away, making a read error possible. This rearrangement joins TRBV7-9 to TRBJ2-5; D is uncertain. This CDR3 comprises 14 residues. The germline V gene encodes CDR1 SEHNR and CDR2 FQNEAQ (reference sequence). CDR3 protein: CTSSQARLQETQYF. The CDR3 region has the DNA TGTACCAGCAGCCAAGCGAGACTGCAAGAGACCCAGTACTTC.

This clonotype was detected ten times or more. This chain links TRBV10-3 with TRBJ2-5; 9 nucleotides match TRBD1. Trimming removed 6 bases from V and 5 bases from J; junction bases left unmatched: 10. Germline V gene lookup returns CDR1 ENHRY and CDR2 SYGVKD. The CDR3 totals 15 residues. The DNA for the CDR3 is TGTGCCATCAGCCGCGTCGGGACAGGGTCGGAGACCCAGTACTTC. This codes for CAISRVGTGSETQYF.

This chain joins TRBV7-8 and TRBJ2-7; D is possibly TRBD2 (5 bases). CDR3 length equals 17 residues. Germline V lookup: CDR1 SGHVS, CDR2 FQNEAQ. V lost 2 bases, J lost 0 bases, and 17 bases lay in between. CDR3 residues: CASSLSRTMGSSYEQYF. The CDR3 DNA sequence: TGTGCCAGCAGCTTATCTAGGACGATGGGGAGCTCCTACGAGCAGTACTTC. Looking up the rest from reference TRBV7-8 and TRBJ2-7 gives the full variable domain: GAGVSQSPRYKVAKRGQDVALRCDPISGHVSLFWYQQALGQGPEFLTYFQNEAQLDKSGLPSDRFFAERPEGSVSTLKIQRTQQEDSAVYLCASSLSRTMGSSYEQYFGPGTRLTVT.

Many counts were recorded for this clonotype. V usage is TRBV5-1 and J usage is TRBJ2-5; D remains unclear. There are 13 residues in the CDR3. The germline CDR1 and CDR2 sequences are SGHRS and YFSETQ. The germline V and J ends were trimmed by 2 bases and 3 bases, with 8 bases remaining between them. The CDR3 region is CASSLTVEETQYF. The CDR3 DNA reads TGCGCCAGCAGCTTAACCGTAGAAGAGACCCAGTACTTC.

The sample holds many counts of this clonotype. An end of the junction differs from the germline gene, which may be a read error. The CDR3 DNA follows: TGTGCCAGCACTGAACAGGGCCTCTCTGGAAACACCATATATTTT. Translation gives CASTEQGLSGNTIYF. The chain has TRBV2 and TRBJ1-3, with D maybe TRBD1 (6 bases). Per germline, CDR1 SNHLY and CDR2 FYNNEI. The CDR3 is made up of 15 amino acids.

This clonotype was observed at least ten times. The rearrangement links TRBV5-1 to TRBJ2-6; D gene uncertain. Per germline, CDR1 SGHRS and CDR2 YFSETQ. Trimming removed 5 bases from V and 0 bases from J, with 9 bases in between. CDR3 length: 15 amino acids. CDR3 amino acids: CASSPTDSGANVLTF. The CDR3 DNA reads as TGCGCCAGCAGTCCTACAGACTCTGGGGCCAACGTCCTGACTTTC.

The CDR3 nucleotides are TGTGCCAGCAGCTCCGCGAGCGGGAGTGGTACGTACTTC. Its protein product is CASSSASGSGTYF. The chain links TRBV6-5 to TRBJ2-7, with 8 bases matching TRBD2. V shed 6 bases and J 12 bases; nucleotides not matched to a gene: 13. The CDR3 contains 13 residues. In germline, CDR1 is MNHEY, CDR2 SVGAGI.

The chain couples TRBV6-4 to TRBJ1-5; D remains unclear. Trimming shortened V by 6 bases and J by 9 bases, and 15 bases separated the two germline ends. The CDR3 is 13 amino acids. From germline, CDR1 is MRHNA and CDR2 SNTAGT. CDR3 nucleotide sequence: TGTGCCAGCAGCGGCGCAGTAAGGCGGCCCCAGCATTTT. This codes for CASSGAVRRPQHF.

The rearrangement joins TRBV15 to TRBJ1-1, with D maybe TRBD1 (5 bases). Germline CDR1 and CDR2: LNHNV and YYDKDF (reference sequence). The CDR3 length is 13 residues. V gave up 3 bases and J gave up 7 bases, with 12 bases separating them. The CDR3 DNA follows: TGTGCCACCAGCAGCGAAGGGGTAGGTGAAGCTTTCTTT. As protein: CATSSEGVGEAFF. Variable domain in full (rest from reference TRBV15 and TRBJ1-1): DAMVIQNPRYQVTQFGKPVTLSCSQTLNHNVMYWYQQKSSQAPKLLFHYYDKDFNNEADTPDNFQSRRPNTSFCFLDIRSPGLGDTAMYLCATSSEGVGEAFFGQGTRLTVV.

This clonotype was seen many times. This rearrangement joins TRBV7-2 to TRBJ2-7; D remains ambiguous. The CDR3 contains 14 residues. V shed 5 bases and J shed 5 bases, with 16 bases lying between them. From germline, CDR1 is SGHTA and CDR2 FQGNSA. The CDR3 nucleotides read TGTGCCAGCAGCCCAACCGTAGTTAACCACGAGCAGTACTTC. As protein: CASSPTVVNHEQYF.

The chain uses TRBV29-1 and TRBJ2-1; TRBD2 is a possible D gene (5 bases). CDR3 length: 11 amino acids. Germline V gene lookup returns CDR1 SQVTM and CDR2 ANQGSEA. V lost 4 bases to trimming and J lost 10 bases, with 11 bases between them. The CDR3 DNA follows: TGCAGCGTTGCGGGATCGACGGAGCAGTTCTTC. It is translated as CSVAGSTEQFF.

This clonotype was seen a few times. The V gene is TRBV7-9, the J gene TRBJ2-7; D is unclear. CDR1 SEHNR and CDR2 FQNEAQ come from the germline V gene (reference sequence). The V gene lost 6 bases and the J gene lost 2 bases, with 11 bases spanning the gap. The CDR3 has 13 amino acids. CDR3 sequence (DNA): TGTGCCAGCAGTTTGTCCCTCGCCTACGAGCAGTACTTC. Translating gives CASSLSLAYEQYF. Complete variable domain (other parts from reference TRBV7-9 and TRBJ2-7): DTGVSQNPRHKITKRGQNVTFRCDPISEHNRLYWYRQTLGQGPEFLTYFQNEAQLEKSRLLSDRFSAERPKGSFSTLEIQRTEQGDSAMYLCASSLSLAYEQYFGPGTRLTVT.

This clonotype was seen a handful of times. CDR3 sequence: CSAGSADTQYF. CDR3 nucleotide sequence: TGCAGTGCAGGTTCCGCAGATACGCAGTATTTT. V and J are TRBV20-1 and TRBJ2-3; no reliable D call. Germline assignment: CDR1 DFQATT and CDR2 SNEGSKA (reference sequence). Trimming took 6 bases from V and 4 from J, leaving 8 bases between them. The CDR3 runs 11 residues.

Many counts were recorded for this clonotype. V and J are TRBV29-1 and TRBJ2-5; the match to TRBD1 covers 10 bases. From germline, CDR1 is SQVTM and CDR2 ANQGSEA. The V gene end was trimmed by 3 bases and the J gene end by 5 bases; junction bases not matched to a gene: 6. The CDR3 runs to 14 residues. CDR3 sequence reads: CSVDGDRGLETQYF. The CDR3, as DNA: TGCAGCGTTGATGGGGACAGGGGATTGGAGACCCAGTACTTC. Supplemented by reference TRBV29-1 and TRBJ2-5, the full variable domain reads SAVISQKPSRDICQRGTSLTIQCQVDSQVTMMFWYRQQPGQSLTLIATANQGSEATYESGFVIDKFPISRPNLTFSTLTVSNMSPEDSSIYLCSVDGDRGLETQYFGPGTRLLVL.

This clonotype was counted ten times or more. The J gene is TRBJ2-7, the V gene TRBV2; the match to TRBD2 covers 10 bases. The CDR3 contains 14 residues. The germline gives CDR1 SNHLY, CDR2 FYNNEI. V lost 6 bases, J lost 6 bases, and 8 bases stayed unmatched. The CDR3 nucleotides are TGTGCCAGCAGCCCGGGACTAGCGCTTCCCGAGCAGTACTTC. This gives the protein CASSPGLALPEQYF.

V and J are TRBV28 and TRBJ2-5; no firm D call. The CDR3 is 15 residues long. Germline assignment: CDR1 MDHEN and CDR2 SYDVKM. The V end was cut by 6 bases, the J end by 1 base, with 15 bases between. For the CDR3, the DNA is TGTGCCAGCAGGGGAACAGCGAACGCCCAAGAGACCCAGTACTTC. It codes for CASRGTANAQETQYF.

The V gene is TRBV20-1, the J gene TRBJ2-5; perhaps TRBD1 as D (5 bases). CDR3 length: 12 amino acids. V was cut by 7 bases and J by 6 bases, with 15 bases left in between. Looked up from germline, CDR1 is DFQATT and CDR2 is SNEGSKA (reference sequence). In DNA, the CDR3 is TGCAGTGGTGAAGGGGAAATGCAGACCCAGTACTTC. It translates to CSGEGEMQTQYF.

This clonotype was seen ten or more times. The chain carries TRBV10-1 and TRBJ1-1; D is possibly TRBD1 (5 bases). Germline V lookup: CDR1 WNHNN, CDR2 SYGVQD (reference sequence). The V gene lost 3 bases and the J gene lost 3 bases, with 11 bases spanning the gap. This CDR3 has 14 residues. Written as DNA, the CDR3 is TGCGCCAGCAGTGACCAGGGCCCGGACACTGAAGCTTTCTTT. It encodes CASSDQGPDTEAFF.

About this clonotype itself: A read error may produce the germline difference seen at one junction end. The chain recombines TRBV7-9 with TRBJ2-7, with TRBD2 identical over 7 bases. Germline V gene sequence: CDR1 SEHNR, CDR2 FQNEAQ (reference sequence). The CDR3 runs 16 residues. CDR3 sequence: CASSFGLRDYSYEQYF. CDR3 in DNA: TGCGCCAGCAGCTTTGGCCTACGGGACTATTCCTACGAGCAGTACTTC.

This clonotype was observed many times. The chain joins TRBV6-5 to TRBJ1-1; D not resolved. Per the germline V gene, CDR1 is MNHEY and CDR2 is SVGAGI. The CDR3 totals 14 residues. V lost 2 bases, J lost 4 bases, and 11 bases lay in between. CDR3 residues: CASSYRAEGTEAFF. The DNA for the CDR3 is TGTGCCAGCAGTTACCGGGCTGAGGGCACTGAAGCTTTCTTT.

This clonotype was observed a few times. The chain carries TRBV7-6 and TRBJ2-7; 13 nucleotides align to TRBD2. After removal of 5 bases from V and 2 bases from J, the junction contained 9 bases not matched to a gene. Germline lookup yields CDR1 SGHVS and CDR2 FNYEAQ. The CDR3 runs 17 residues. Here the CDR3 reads CASSPGTSGRATYEQYF. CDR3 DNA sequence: TGTGCCAGCAGCCCAGGAACTAGCGGGAGGGCGACCTACGAGCAGTACTTC.

CDR3 amino acids: CASSQTSFSDRETQYF. In DNA, the CDR3 is TGTGCCAGCAGCCAGACCTCTTTCTCGGATCGGGAGACCCAGTACTTC. The chain combines TRBV7-6 with TRBJ2-5; D is uncertain. Deletions cut 5 bases from V and 5 bases from J, with 21 bases between. This CDR3 contains 16 residues. Germline CDR1 SGHVS, CDR2 FNYEAQ. Full variable domain (missing parts from reference TRBV7-6 and TRBJ2-5): GAGVSQSPRYKVTKRGQDVALRCDPISGHVSLYWYRQALGQGPEFLTYFNYEAQQDKSGLPNDRFSAERPEGSISTLTIQRTEQRDSAMYRCASSQTSFSDRETQYFGPGTRLLVL.

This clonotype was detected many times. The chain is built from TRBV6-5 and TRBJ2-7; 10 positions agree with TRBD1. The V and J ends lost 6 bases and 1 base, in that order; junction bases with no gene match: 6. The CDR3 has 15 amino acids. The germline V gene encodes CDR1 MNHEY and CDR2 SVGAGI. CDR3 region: CASREWTGGSYEQYF. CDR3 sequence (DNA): TGTGCCAGCAGAGAGTGGACAGGGGGGTCCTACGAGCAGTACTTC.

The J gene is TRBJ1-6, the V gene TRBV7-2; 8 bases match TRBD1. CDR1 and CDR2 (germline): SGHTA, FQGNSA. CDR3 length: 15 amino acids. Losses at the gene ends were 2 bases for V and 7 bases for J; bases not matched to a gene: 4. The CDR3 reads CASSLIGTGNSPLHF. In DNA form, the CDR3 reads TGTGCCAGCAGCTTAATAGGGACAGGAAATTCACCCCTCCACTTT. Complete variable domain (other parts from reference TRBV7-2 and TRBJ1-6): GAGVSQSPSNKVTEKGKDVELRCDPISGHTALYWYRQSLGQGLEFLIYFQGNSAPDKSGLPSDRFSAERTGGSVSTLTIQRTQQEDSAVYLCASSLIGTGNSPLHFGNGTRLTVT.